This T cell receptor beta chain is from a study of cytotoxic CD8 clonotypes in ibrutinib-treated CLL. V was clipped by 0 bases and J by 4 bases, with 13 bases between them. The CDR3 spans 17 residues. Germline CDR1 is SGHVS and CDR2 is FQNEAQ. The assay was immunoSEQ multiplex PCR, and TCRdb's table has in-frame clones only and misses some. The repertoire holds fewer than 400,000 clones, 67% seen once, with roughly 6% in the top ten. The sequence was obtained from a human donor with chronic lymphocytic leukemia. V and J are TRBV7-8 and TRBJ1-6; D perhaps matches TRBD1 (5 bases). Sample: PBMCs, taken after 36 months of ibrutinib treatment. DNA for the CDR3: TGTGCCAGCAGCTTAGCCGGGACGGACCTATATAATTCACCCCTCCACTTT. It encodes CASSLAGTDLYNSPLHF.